This is a list of T cell receptor beta chains from one sample in a study of blood T cell repertoires in COVID-19. Here immunoSEQ multiplex PCR was the method, and the copy in TCRdb shows in-frame clones only, minus some. Here the sample spans 130,000 or so clones, 70% to 90% being singletons. Sequencing was done on a sample of peripheral blood. The receptors here all came from a woman aged 55-69 years with acute or convalescent COVID-19. Both conserved end residues are part of each CDR3. D genes are given only for firm matches. Expanded clones are given a class, and other clones once, few, many or no size at all.

clone size	D gene	J gene	V gene	CDR3 DNA	CDR3 protein
.	TRBD2	TRBJ2-5	TRBV3-1/TRBV3-2	TGTGCCAGCAGCCAAGATGCGGGGGTCCAAGAGACCCAGTACTTC	CASSQDAGVQETQYF
.	.	TRBJ2-1	TRBV5-1	TGCGCCAGCAGCCCCCGTAGGGGGGGTAACAATGAGCAGTTCTTC	CASSPRRGGNNEQFF
few	.	TRBJ1-1	TRBV5-1	TGCGCCTCCCACGGGGAAACTGAAGCTTTCTTT	CASHGETEAFF
once	TRBD2	TRBJ2-7	TRBV4-3	TGCGCCAGCAGCCATCGGGGGGGAAGAGGCGAGCAGTACTTC	CASSHRGGRGEQYF
.	.	TRBJ1-1	TRBV18	TGTGCCAGCTCACCATCAGGGCCCGACACTGAAGCTTTCTTT	CASSPSGPDTEAFF
.	TRBD2	TRBJ2-1	TRBV14	TGTGCCAGCAGCCATATGATAGCGGGACCATACAATGAGCAGTTCTTC	CASSHMIAGPYNEQFF
.	TRBD2	TRBJ2-3	TRBV5-1	TGCGCCAGCAGCTTACCCTCCGGGACTAGCAGCGCAGATACGCAGTATTTT	CASSLPSGTSSADTQYF
.	.	TRBJ2-7	TRBV14	TGTGCCAGCAGCCATCGCGGGGGCGGAAACTCCTACGAGCAGTACTTC	CASSHRGGGNSYEQYF
.	TRBD2	TRBJ2-5	TRBV19	TGTGCCAGCCCCCCCGCGGGGGGCAGTGCCTCGGAGACCCAGTACTTC	CASPPAGGSASETQYF
few	.	TRBJ1-2	TRBV5-4	TGTGCCAGCAGCTTAAGTGCCAACCGGGGCTATGGCTACACCTTC	CASSLSANRGYGYTF
.	.	TRBJ2-2	TRBV5-1	TGCGCCAGCAGCGTGTCAGCGAACACCGGGGAGCTGTTTTTT	CASSVSANTGELFF
.	.	TRBJ2-7	TRBV9	TGTGCCGGGGCCACCTACGAGCAGTACTTC	CAGATYEQYF
.	.	TRBJ1-5	TRBV7-8	TGTGCCATCGCGAACCGCAGGGGCCAGCCCCAGCATTTT	CAIANRRGQPQHF
.	.	TRBJ2-6	TRBV21-1	TGTGCCAGCATTCTTGGGCCGGCCTCTGGGGCCAACGTCCTGACTTTC	CASILGPASGANVLTF
.	TRBD2	TRBJ2-3	TRBV7-2	TGTGCCAGCAGCTTAGCCGGGACTAGCGGCACAGATACGCAGTATTTT	CASSLAGTSGTDTQYF
.	TRBD1	TRBJ2-7	TRBV30	TGTGCCTGGAGTGCCGATCCAGGGGGATACTACGAGCAGTACTTC	CAWSADPGGYYEQYF
.	TRBD2	TRBJ2-1	TRBV6-6	TGTGCCACCTCGGGACTAGCGGGGGAGGGCAATGAGCAGTTCTTC	CATSGLAGEGNEQFF
once	TRBD2	TRBJ2-7	TRBV27	TGTGCCAGCGCTTATCCCCGGGGGGGTGGACTCTACGAGCAGTACTTC	CASAYPRGGGLYEQYF
.	.	TRBJ2-7	TRBV5-6	TGTGCCAGCAGCTCGGACCCCGGGAGCTACGAGCAGTACTTC	CASSSDPGSYEQYF
.	TRBD2	TRBJ2-1	TRBV18	TGTGCCAGCTCACCTGAGGATATGCGGGGGGGCCGACTTTACAATGAGCAGTTCTTC	CASSPEDMRGGRLYNEQFF
.	.	TRBJ2-7	TRBV5-8	TGTGCCAGCAGCTCTGAGTCCTACGAGCAGTACTTC	CASSSESYEQYF
.	TRBD2	TRBJ2-7	TRBV3-1/TRBV3-2	TGTGCCAGCAGCCAAGGGATCGGGGGGGCCTACGAGCAGTACTTC	CASSQGIGGAYEQYF
once	TRBD2	TRBJ2-1	TRBV6-6	TGTGCCAGCAGTTACGAGCGGGGGGGCCGAAATGAGCAGTTCTTC	CASSYERGGRNEQFF
.	.	TRBJ1-1	TRBV11-2	TGTGCCAGCAGCTTAGGTGGTCAGGGGAGCGCTGAAGCTTTCTTT	CASSLGGQGSAEAFF
.	.	TRBJ2-2	TRBV5-1	TGCGCCAGCAGCTTGTTAAGAGCGGACAACACCGGGGAGCTGTTTTTT	CASSLLRADNTGELFF
.	.	TRBJ1-6	TRBV7-6	TGTGCCAGCAGCTCTCACGCGGGTTTGACCTATAATTCACCCCTCCACTTT	CASSSHAGLTYNSPLHF
.	.	TRBJ1-5	TRBV10-3	TGTGCCATCAGTGAGTTACAGGGAAATCAGCCCCAGCATTTT	CAISELQGNQPQHF
.	TRBD1	TRBJ1-6	TRBV10-3	TGTGCCATCAGTGCGGGGACAGGAAATTCACCCCTCCACTTT	CAISAGTGNSPLHF
.	TRBD2	TRBJ2-7	TRBV5-1	TGCGCCAGCAGCTTGGGGACTAGTTTCTACGAGCAGTACTTC	CASSLGTSFYEQYF
.	TRBD1	TRBJ1-5	TRBV28	TGTGCCAGCAGGCGAGGCCGGGACAGGGAAAATAGCAATCAGCCCCAGCATTTT	CASRRGRDRENSNQPQHF
.	TRBD2	TRBJ2-1	TRBV19	TGTGCCAGTAGTATCGTAGCGGGGGGGCCCAATGAGCAGTTCTTC	CASSIVAGGPNEQFF
.	TRBD1	TRBJ1-2	TRBV30	TGTGCCTGGGTACAGGGGTCCTATGGCTACACCTTC	CAWVQGSYGYTF
.	TRBD1	TRBJ1-1	TRBV5-1	TGCGCCAGCAGCTTGGTCCGTGGGACAGGTGTCAACACTGAAGCTTTCTTT	CASSLVRGTGVNTEAFF
.	.	TRBJ2-2	TRBV5-1	TGCGCCAGCAGCTTGGGGCTGGACACCGGGGAGCTGTTTTTT	CASSLGLDTGELFF
.	.	TRBJ1-5	TRBV28	TGTGCCAGCAGCCCTGAACGGACAGACCGAAATCAGCCCCAGCATTTT	CASSPERTDRNQPQHF
once	TRBD2	TRBJ2-2	TRBV7-2	TGTGCCAGCAGCTCGCCGTCAGCGGGGGGGAGGAACGGGGAGCTGTTTTTT	CASSSPSAGGRNGELFF
.	.	TRBJ1-6	TRBV7-8	TGTGCCAGCAGCTTAGTAGGGGATTACAGCTCCTATAATTCACCCCTCCACTTT	CASSLVGDYSSYNSPLHF
.	TRBD1	TRBJ1-1	TRBV28	TGTGCCAGCAGCCCATCGACAGGGGCCGGGACTGAAGCTTTCTTT	CASSPSTGAGTEAFF
.	TRBD1	TRBJ2-3	TRBV5-1	TGCGCCAGCAGCTTGGCCGGACAGGGGAGAACAGATACGCAGTATTTT	CASSLAGQGRTDTQYF
.	TRBD1	TRBJ1-1	TRBV5-5	TGTGCCAGCAGCTTCGGGACAGGGAACACTGAAGCTTTCTTT	CASSFGTGNTEAFF